A single sample gave rise to the 22 T cell receptor beta chains below, sequenced in a study of cytomegalovirus exposure and HLA in healthy donors listed by TCRdb under 2017. Libraries came from the immunoSEQ multiplex PCR assay. A mixture of 60 forward primers for TCR Vbeta segments and 13 reverse primers for TCR Jbeta segments was used in the multiplex PCR. The table comes from immuneACCESS by way of TCRdb, which keeps in-frame sequences with V and J called. Part of the clones is missing from these tables; in studies checked, under half for an unresolved V gene and the rest for unknown reasons. The table held for this sample gives 200,000 or so clones. The top ten clones comprise less than 0.85% of the sample. Sequencing was done on a sample of PBMCs. The receptors stem from a boy between 5 and 17 years old in good health and CMV-seronegative.

The chain combines TRBV7-3 with TRBJ2-1; 9 bases match TRBD2. V was pared by 2 bases and J by 7 bases, with 3 bases of the junction left unmatched. This CDR3 comprises 14 residues. Germline V gene lookup returns CDR1 SGHTA and CDR2 FQGTGA. The CDR3 DNA sequence: TGTGCCAGCAGCTTAGCGGGGGGGATAAATGAGCAGTTCTTC. This sequence encodes CASSLAGGINEQFF.

The rearrangement links TRBV4-3 to TRBJ1-2; 8 positions match TRBD1. This CDR3 comprises 14 residues. The trim removed 3 bases at V and 4 bases at J, leaving 4 bases unmatched. Germline V gives CDR1 LGHNA, CDR2 YSLEER. The CDR3 loop reads CASSHRQGTYGYTF. CDR3 coding DNA: TGCGCCAGCAGCCACCGACAGGGGACCTATGGCTACACCTTC.

The rearrangement links TRBV4-1 to TRBJ1-5; possible D gene TRBD1, 6 bases. V was shortened by 1 base and J by 7 bases, with 26 bases between the two germline ends. The CDR3 consists of 19 residues. Germline V gene lookup returns CDR1 MGHRA and CDR2 YSYEKL. In nucleotides, the CDR3 is TGCGCCAGCAGCCAAGTAGTTTCCGTGGAACAGGGTTTAGGACAGCCCCAGCATTTT. Its protein product is CASSQVVSVEQGLGQPQHF.

This chain connects TRBV5-1 to TRBJ1-1, with TRBD1 as a possible D gene (6 bases). V was clipped by 0 bases and J by 4 bases, with 13 bases between them. The CDR3 loop spans 15 amino acids. CDR1 SGHRS and CDR2 YFSETQ come from the germline V gene. The CDR3 loop reads CASSLEGGVGTEAFF. The CDR3 coding sequence is TGCGCCAGCAGCTTGGAGGGGGGGGTGGGCACTGAAGCTTTCTTT. The variable domain in full, completed from reference TRBV5-1 and TRBJ1-1, reads KAGVTQTPRYLIKTRGQQVTLSCSPISGHRSVSWYQQTPGQGLQFLFEYFSETQRNKGNFPGRFSGRQFSNSRSEMNVSTLELGDSALYLCASSLEGGVGTEAFFGQGTRLTVV.

V and J are TRBV7-9 and TRBJ1-5, with D unclear. Germline assignment: CDR1 SEHNR and CDR2 FQNEAQ (reference sequence). The CDR3 is made up of 15 amino acids. V gave up 1 base and J gave up 4 bases, with 11 bases separating them. The CDR3 region has the DNA TGTGCCAGCAGCTTAGGGCCCCAACGTAATCAGCCCCAGCATTTT. Its translation: CASSLGPQRNQPQHF.

CDR3 DNA: TGCGCCAGCAGCCAAGAACGTCAGCGGGGGGTCGGTCAGACCCAGTACTTC. It yields the protein CASSQERQRGVGQTQYF. The rearrangement uses TRBV4-1 and TRBJ2-5; 9 nucleotides agree with TRBD2. CDR1 is MGHRA, CDR2 YSYEKL, per germline. CDR3 length: 17 amino acids. Unmatched junction bases numbered 11, after V lost 0 bases and J lost 6 bases.

CDR3 nucleotides: TGTGCCAGCAGTCGCACAGGCACTGAAGCTTTCTTT. Its translation is CASSRTGTEAFF. This sequence joins TRBV27 and TRBJ1-1; maybe TRBD1 (5 bases). The V gene lost 5 bases and the J gene lost 4 bases, with 8 bases spanning the gap. CDR3 length: 12 amino acids. From germline, CDR1 is MNHEY and CDR2 SMNVEV (reference sequence).

This chain connects TRBV7-9 to TRBJ1-2; the D gene is possibly TRBD1 (6 bases). The CDR3 totals 15 residues. V was clipped by 2 bases and J by 4 bases, with 14 bases between them. Germline V gene data show CDR1 as SEHNR and CDR2 as FQNEAQ (reference sequence). The CDR3 nucleotides are TGTGCCAGCAGCTTATCGGGATTAGGGGGCTATGGCTACACCTTC. Protein product: CASSLSGLGGYGYTF.

The chain couples TRBV14 to TRBJ2-2, with TRBD2 as a possible D gene (6 bases). V dropped 4 bases and J dropped 1 base, with 10 bases sitting between them. Germline V gives CDR1 SGHDN, CDR2 FVKESK. The CDR3 is 15 amino acids. The CDR3 here is CASSPRDWNTGELFF. The CDR3 nucleotides read TGTGCCAGCAGCCCCCGGGACTGGAACACCGGGGAGCTGTTTTTT.

The chain uses TRBV5-1 and TRBJ2-1; TRBD2 aligns across 8 bases. Trimming removed 1 base from V and 3 bases from J; junction bases left unmatched: 3. CDR1 is SGHRS, CDR2 YFSETQ, per germline. The CDR3 covers 15 residues. The CDR3 sequence is CASSLTGGDYNEQFF. The CDR3 nucleotides are TGCGCCAGCAGCTTGACCGGGGGGGACTACAATGAGCAGTTCTTC. Complete variable domain (other parts from reference TRBV5-1 and TRBJ2-1): KAGVTQTPRYLIKTRGQQVTLSCSPISGHRSVSWYQQTPGQGLQFLFEYFSETQRNKGNFPGRFSGRQFSNSRSEMNVSTLELGDSALYLCASSLTGGDYNEQFFGPGTRLTVL.

The gene calls are TRBV28 and TRBJ2-7; TRBD1 matches at 8 bases. V shed 5 bases, J shed 0 bases, and the junction held 12 bases outside the gene matches. The CDR3 spans 17 residues. Per the germline V gene, CDR1 is MDHEN and CDR2 is SYDVKM. The CDR3 sequence is CASSDPGWTGSSYEQYF. Here the CDR3 DNA reads TGTGCCAGCAGTGACCCCGGGTGGACAGGGAGCTCCTACGAGCAGTACTTC.

V gene TRBV6-1 combines with J gene TRBJ2-1, with 14 nucleotides matching TRBD2. The J segment lost 10 bases and the V segment lost 4 bases, leaving 6 bases of the junction unmatched. CDR3 length equals 15 residues. Germline CDR1 MNHNS, CDR2 SASEGT. The DNA for the CDR3 is TGTGCCAGCAGTGCCAGACTAGCGGGGGGGCAGGAGCAGTTCTTC. Protein product: CASSARLAGGQEQFF.

This chain links TRBV6-5 with TRBJ1-6, with 8 nucleotides matching TRBD1. Per the germline V gene, CDR1 is MNHEY and CDR2 is SVGAGI. The CDR3 contains 13 residues. V shed 8 bases, J shed 7 bases, and the junction held 4 bases outside the gene matches. The DNA of the CDR3 is TGTGCCAGCTGGGACAGGACCAATTCACCCCTCCACTTT. As protein: CASWDRTNSPLHF.

This chain uses TRBV30 with TRBJ2-1; 9 nucleotides line up with TRBD1. Germline lookup yields CDR1 GTSNPN and CDR2 SVGIG (reference sequence). This CDR3 has 13 amino acids. Trimming at V came to 1 base and at J to 8 bases, leaving 3 bases not matched to a gene. The CDR3 reads CAWSAGQGYEQFF. The CDR3 DNA reads as TGTGCCTGGAGTGCTGGACAGGGGTATGAGCAGTTCTTC.

The chain couples TRBV19 to TRBJ1-3; D unclear. The length of the CDR3 is 13 residues. Germline V gene data show CDR1 as LNHDA and CDR2 as SQIVND (reference sequence). V was trimmed by 3 bases and J by 0 bases, leaving 3 bases between them. The CDR3 here is CASSISSGNTIYF. CDR3 sequence (DNA): TGTGCCAGTAGTATCTCCTCTGGAAACACCATATATTTT.

The V call is TRBV7-9, the J call TRBJ2-7; 7 positions agree with TRBD2. CDR1 and CDR2 from the germline V gene are SEHNR and FQNEAQ (reference sequence). The CDR3 length is 17 residues. Germline trimming cut 1 base from V and 5 bases from J; bases unmatched to any gene: 14. The CDR3 DNA is TGTGCCAGCAGCTTAGTGCCTCGGATTGGGGGGGAGGACGAGCAGTACTTC. The encoded protein is CASSLVPRIGGEDEQYF.

This sequence joins TRBV30 and TRBJ1-5; D perhaps matches TRBD1 (6 bases). CDR3 size: 14 residues. Trimming took off 2 bases at V and 1 base at J, with 9 bases between the two ends. Germline values: CDR1 GTSNPN, CDR2 SVGIG (reference sequence). DNA for the CDR3: TGTGCCTGGAGTTTAGGGACAAGCAATCAGCCCCAGCATTTT. This sequence encodes CAWSLGTSNQPQHF.

The chain uses TRBV12-5 and TRBJ2-3; TRBD1 matches at 10 bases. Germline values: CDR1 LGHNT, CDR2 FRNRAP. The CDR3 is 17 residues long. Trimming at V came to 9 bases and at J to 4 bases, leaving 16 bases not matched to a gene. As DNA, the CDR3 is TGTGCTAGCTCCCCGTCCGGGACAGGGGTTGATTCAGATACGCAGTATTTT. Protein product: CASSPSGTGVDSDTQYF.

This sequence joins TRBV29-1 and TRBJ2-7; D remains unclear. The CDR3 is made up of 13 amino acids. V lost 0 bases, J lost 2 bases, and 8 bases lay in between. Germline V gene sequence: CDR1 SQVTM, CDR2 ANQGSEA. CDR3 amino acids: CSVEDASTYEQYF. The DNA for the CDR3 is TGCAGCGTTGAAGACGCATCTACCTACGAGCAGTACTTC.

V is TRBV23-1 and J is TRBJ1-5; D is unresolved. TRBV23-1 is an ORF, with its function uncertain. V dropped 0 bases and J dropped 0 bases, with 9 bases sitting between them. CDR3 length equals 16 residues. CDR3 coding DNA: TGCGCCAGCAGTCAATCAAACGGGGATAGCAATCAGCCCCAGCATTTT. Its translation: CASSQSNGDSNQPQHF.

To note about this clone: The germline gene is not matched at one end of the junction; a read error may be the cause. The V and J genes are TRBV28 and TRBJ1-5; 7 nucleotides line up with TRBD1. Germline V lookup: CDR1 MDHEN, CDR2 SYDVKM. This CDR3 has 15 residues. CDR3 amino acids: CASSWDRTSNRPQHF. The DNA of the CDR3 is TGTGCCAGCAGCTGGGACAGAACTAGCAATCGGCCCCAGCATTTT.

The chain is built from TRBV15 and TRBJ2-1; D is possibly TRBD2 (6 bases). The CDR3 totals 17 residues. V was shortened by 4 bases and J by 0 bases, with 16 bases between the two germline ends. Germline V gives CDR1 LNHNV, CDR2 YYDKDF (reference sequence). Here the CDR3 reads CATSTLGGRSSYNEQFF. CDR3 in DNA: TGTGCCACCAGCACCCTGGGAGGCAGAAGCTCCTACAATGAGCAGTTCTTC.